This T cell receptor beta chain was identified in a study of cytomegalovirus exposure and HLA in healthy donors. Study conclusions and caveats: Most TCR sequences proved rare, with some public TCRs found in many donors. Among CMV-associated TCR beta chains, most appeared HLA-restricted in a later analysis. Analyzed later, association rates of TCRs varied across HLA loci, with DRB1 most and HLA-C fewest. Reportedly, HLA-A and HLA-B alleles of most subjects were accurately predicted from TCR beta.

On this clone itself: The antigen is not known. An end of the junction does not agree with germline; a read error may underlie this.

The length of the CDR3 is 14 residues. The germline CDR1 and CDR2 sequences are SGHKS and YYEKEE (reference sequence). It was with 60 Vbeta and 13 Jbeta primers that the PCR ran. TCRdb keeps only in-frame clones here, not all; method: immunoSEQ multiplex PCR. The data contain around 200,000 clones, about 79% of them singletons. This sequence was found in a girl aged 2-9 years in good health and CMV-seropositive. Material: PBMCs. V is TRBV5-5 and J is TRBJ1-4; TRBD1 matches at 7 bases. The CDR3 nucleotides are TGTGCCAGCAGACAATGGACAGGATTGGGAAATGGGATTTTT. It encodes CASRQWTGLGNGIF.